The rows below give T cell receptor beta chains drawn from one sample of a study of blood T cell repertoires in COVID-19. Clones were sequenced by immunoSEQ multiplex PCR, and TCRdb holds only the in-frame ones, with some missing. There are about 120,000 clones in the sample; approximately 89% occur only once, and 10% to 12% lies in the top ten. Sequenced sample: peripheral blood. These receptors came from a woman aged 65 to 85 with COVID-19, enrolled during active disease. Each CDR3 is given with its conserved first and last residue. Fields, in order: V gene, J gene, D gene, clone size, CDR3 protein, CDR3 DNA. A D gene is named only where the DNA matches it firmly. Not every row has a clone size; where given, it reads once, few, many or a size class.

TRBV5-1	TRBJ1-2	TRBD1	few	CASSLYRSGQRNYGYTF	TGCGCCAGCAGCTTGTATCGATCGGGACAGCGTAACTATGGCTACACCTTC
TRBV6-5	TRBJ1-5	NA	NA	CASSYNKGVNQPQHF	TGTGCCAGCAGTTACAACAAGGGGGTCAATCAGCCCCAGCATTTT
TRBV19	TRBJ2-1	NA	NA	CASRTMGGFYNEQFF	TGTGCCAGTAGGACGATGGGGGGATTCTACAATGAGCAGTTCTTC
TRBV5-6	TRBJ2-2	TRBD1	once	CASSLGTGGLRELFF	TGTGCCAGCAGCCTCGGGACAGGGGGCTTGAGGGAGCTGTTTTTT
TRBV5-1	TRBJ2-7	NA	NA	CASSLGQSQGYEQYF	TGCGCCAGCAGCTTGGGGCAGAGCCAGGGCTACGAGCAGTACTTC
TRBV2	TRBJ2-1	NA	NA	CASGSKSSYNEQFF	TGTGCCAGCGGCAGTAAAAGCTCCTACAATGAGCAGTTCTTC
TRBV9	TRBJ2-7	NA	NA	CASSLGQTLYEQYF	TGTGCCAGCAGCCTAGGACAGACTCTTTACGAGCAGTACTTC
TRBV6-4	TRBJ1-1	NA	medium-sized	CASRDSGLTEAFF	TGTGCCAGCAGAGACAGTGGACTCACTGAAGCTTTCTTT
TRBV10-3	TRBJ2-7	TRBD1	NA	CAISGSRLGDRGFYEQYF	TGTGCCATCAGTGGATCAAGGCTGGGAGACAGGGGGTTCTACGAGCAGTACTTC
TRBV6-2/TRBV6-3	TRBJ1-1	NA	few	CASSYSGAHTEAFF	TGTGCCAGCAGTTACTCAGGGGCCCACACTGAAGCTTTCTTT
TRBV10-3	TRBJ1-5	TRBD1	once	CAISERQGADQPQHF	TGTGCCATCAGTGAGCGGCAGGGGGCGGATCAGCCCCAGCATTTT
TRBV19	TRBJ1-1	NA	NA	CASSPTQNTEAFF	TGTGCCAGTAGTCCGACACAGAACACTGAAGCTTTCTTT
TRBV6-1	TRBJ2-5	NA	once	CASSERPQAGRETQYF	TGTGCCAGCAGTGAAAGACCCCAGGCGGGGCGGGAGACCCAGTACTTC
TRBV20-1	TRBJ1-5	NA	NA	CSASPLLQVRNQPQHF	TGCAGTGCTAGTCCGCTCCTACAGGTCCGCAATCAGCCCCAGCATTTT
TRBV11-3	TRBJ2-3	TRBD1	NA	CASSSRTGFDTDTQYF	TGTGCCAGCAGTTCCCGGACAGGGTTTGATACAGATACGCAGTATTTT
TRBV2	TRBJ2-7	NA	NA	CASSEEFPGYEQYF	TGTGCCAGCAGTGAAGAGTTCCCGGGCTACGAGCAGTACTTC
TRBV7-3	TRBJ2-1	TRBD1	few	CASSDGQGSYNEQFF	TGTGCCAGCAGCGACGGACAGGGCTCCTACAATGAGCAGTTCTTC
TRBV6-6	TRBJ1-5	NA	NA	CASGGSNQPQHF	TGTGCCAGCGGGGGGAGCAATCAGCCCCAGCATTTT
TRBV5-5	TRBJ1-4	NA	NA	CASSLDRVEKLFF	TGTGCCAGCAGCTTGGACAGGGTTGAAAAACTGTTTTTT
TRBV18	TRBJ2-2	TRBD1	NA	CASSPPNRGTGELFF	TGTGCCAGCTCACCGCCCAACAGGGGGACCGGGGAGCTGTTTTTT
TRBV18	TRBJ2-3	TRBD2	NA	CASSPQGYRGGTDTQYF	TGTGCCAGCTCACCACAAGGATATCGCGGGGGGACAGATACGCAGTATTTT
TRBV2	TRBJ1-5	TRBD1	once	CASSQGASPQPQHF	TGTGCCAGCAGCCAGGGGGCCTCCCCTCAGCCCCAGCATTTT
TRBV7-3	TRBJ2-7	TRBD1	NA	CASSQGGPGQGSYEQYF	TGTGCCAGCAGCCAAGGGGGCCCGGGACAGGGCTCCTACGAGCAGTACTTC
TRBV11-2	TRBJ2-1	TRBD1	NA	CASSLVGGYQGASEQFF	TGTGCCAGCAGCTTAGTCGGCGGTTACCAGGGGGCGTCTGAGCAGTTCTTC
TRBV5-4	TRBJ2-2	TRBD1	NA	CASSFTQGADGELFF	TGTGCCAGCAGCTTTACGCAGGGGGCAGACGGGGAGCTGTTTTTT
TRBV2	TRBJ2-5	NA	NA	CASSVDYQETQYF	TGTGCCAGCAGTGTTGACTACCAAGAGACCCAGTACTTC
TRBV5-5	TRBJ1-2	NA	NA	CASSLRQANYGYTF	TGTGCCAGCAGCCTCAGACAGGCTAACTATGGCTACACCTTC
TRBV10-3	TRBJ1-1	TRBD1	NA	CAIKRGTGGDATEAFF	TGTGCCATCAAGCGCGGGACAGGGGGCGATGCCACTGAAGCTTTCTTT
TRBV6-5	TRBJ1-5	TRBD1	NA	CASRAERAGGQPQHF	TGTGCCAGCAGGGCGGAACGGGCAGGGGGTCAGCCCCAGCATTTT
TRBV4-1	TRBJ1-4	NA	NA	CASSLTQGEKLFF	TGCGCCAGCAGCCTCACCCAGGGCGAAAAACTGTTTTTT
TRBV7-6	TRBJ1-4	NA	NA	CASSRQAREEKLFF	TGTGCCAGCAGCCGACAGGCCAGGGAGGAAAAACTGTTTTTT
TRBV10-2	TRBJ1-2	TRBD1	NA	CASSEGTGQGADGYTF	TGCGCCAGCAGTGAGGGGACGGGACAGGGGGCGGATGGCTACACCTTC
TRBV9	TRBJ2-1	NA	few	CASSVGGPTYNEQFF	TGTGCCAGCAGCGTAGGAGGTCCCACCTACAATGAGCAGTTCTTC
TRBV27	TRBJ2-1	NA	NA	CASSKTGGLGPFF	TGTGCCAGCAGTAAGACTGGGGGCTTAGGGCCGTTCTTC
TRBV5-1	TRBJ2-3	NA	NA	CASSFRDGGEDTQYF	TGCGCCAGCAGCTTCCGGGACGGGGGTGAGGATACGCAGTATTTT
TRBV5-8	TRBJ2-7	TRBD1	NA	CASNLGQGFGEQYF	TGTGCCAGCAACCTGGGACAGGGCTTTGGCGAGCAGTACTTC
TRBV10-2	TRBJ1-1	NA	NA	CASSEQGNTEAFF	TGCGCCAGCAGTGAGCAGGGGAACACTGAAGCTTTCTTT
TRBV5-4	TRBJ1-3	NA	NA	CASSLGLSGNTIYF	TGTGCCAGCAGCTTGGGTCTGTCTGGAAACACCATATATTTT
TRBV19	TRBJ1-5	TRBD1	once	CASSTDRGRNQPQHF	TGTGCCAGTAGTACCGACAGGGGTCGCAATCAGCCCCAGCATTTT
TRBV5-1	TRBJ2-3	NA	NA	CASSLELRFLSTQYF	TGCGCCAGCAGCTTGGAACTTCGCTTTTTAAGTACGCAGTATTTT
TRBV7-9	TRBJ1-1	TRBD1	NA	CASSSWDRGPNTEAFF	TGTGCCAGCAGTAGTTGGGACAGGGGGCCGAACACTGAAGCTTTCTTT
TRBV5-4	TRBJ2-1	TRBD2	NA	CASSRDSGANNEQFF	TGTGCCAGCAGCCGAGATAGCGGGGCAAACAATGAGCAGTTCTTC
TRBV2	TRBJ2-6	TRBD1	NA	CASSDLGQGAGGANVLTF	TGTGCCAGCAGTGACCTCGGACAGGGGGCGGGTGGGGCCAACGTCCTGACTTTC
TRBV7-3	TRBJ1-1	NA	NA	CASSPRVGVNTEAFF	TGTGCCAGCAGCCCAAGGGTAGGGGTAAACACTGAAGCTTTCTTT
TRBV29-1	TRBJ2-7	NA	NA	CSVVITGLRGEQYF	TGCAGCGTTGTCATAACGGGCCTACGGGGCGAGCAGTACTTC
TRBV5-6	TRBJ2-3	NA	NA	CASSLRGGLRDTQYF	TGTGCCAGCAGCTTGAGGGGGGGCCTGCGAGATACGCAGTATTTT
TRBV28	TRBJ2-7	NA	NA	CASSFEGAGWYEQYF	TGTGCCAGCAGTTTTGAAGGGGCAGGATGGTACGAGCAGTACTTC
TRBV7-6	TRBJ2-7	NA	NA	CASSPRTSSYEQYF	TGTGCCAGCAGCCCCAGGACATCTTCCTACGAGCAGTACTTC
TRBV5-4	TRBJ1-2	NA	NA	CASSLGQVDYGYTF	TGTGCCAGCAGCTTGGGACAGGTGGACTATGGCTACACCTTC
TRBV21-1	TRBJ1-6	NA	NA	CASITLEGVGTGDSPLHF	TGTGCCAGCATCACCCTCGAAGGTGTCGGGACAGGGGATTCACCCCTCCACTTT
TRBV19	TRBJ1-2	NA	once	CASSIQGGGYTF	TGTGCCAGTAGTATTCAGGGCGGTGGCTACACCTTC
TRBV6-5	TRBJ2-6	NA	NA	CASSAGARANVLTF	TGTGCCAGCAGCGCAGGGGCAAGGGCCAACGTCCTGACTTTC
TRBV7-7	TRBJ1-5	NA	NA	CASSLEVDTGQPQHF	TGTGCTAGCAGCTTAGAAGTGGACACAGGGCAGCCCCAGCATTTT
TRBV19	TRBJ1-6	TRBD1	NA	CASSQDRVGNSPLHF	TGTGCCAGTAGCCAAGACAGGGTGGGAAATTCACCCCTCCACTTT
TRBV5-4	TRBJ2-2	NA	NA	CASSPESKNTGELFF	TGTGCCAGCAGCCCCGAGTCGAAGAACACCGGGGAGCTGTTTTTT
TRBV19	TRBJ2-4	TRBD1	NA	CATLRITGGENIQYF	TGTGCCACCCTAAGGATTACAGGGGGCGAAAACATTCAGTACTTC
TRBV7-2	TRBJ2-1	TRBD2	NA	CASSLSPSGYNEQFF	TGTGCCAGCAGCCTAAGCCCTAGCGGGTACAATGAGCAGTTCTTC